The rows below give T cell receptor beta chains drawn from one sample of a study of cytomegalovirus exposure and HLA in healthy donors. Produced via immunoSEQ multiplex PCR; TCRdb's table is partial and in-frame only. The sample comprises around 150,000 clones, 82% of which are singletons, and approximately 1.4% rests with the top ten. The sequenced sample was PBMCs. The origin of the receptors is a girl aged 10 to 17 in good health and CMV-seropositive. CDR3s include the opening cysteine and the closing phenylalanine or tryptophan. Fields, in order: J gene, D gene, V gene, clone size, CDR3 DNA, CDR3 protein. The D gene is left open where the match is weak. Clone size is stated in some rows and not others, as once, few, many or a class when expanded.

j_call: TRBJ1-2; d_call: TRBD1; v_call: TRBV6-6; clone_size: few; cdr3_nt: TGTGCCAGCAGTTACCCCAGACAGGGCTATGGCTACACCTTC; cdr3_aa: CASSYPRQGYGYTF
j_call: TRBJ2-7; d_call: -; v_call: TRBV6-4; clone_size: -; cdr3_nt: TGTGCCAGCAGTGAAATGGCATCCGATCTCGGGCGGGGCTCCCTCGAGCAGTACTTC; cdr3_aa: CASSEMASDLGRGSLEQYF
j_call: TRBJ2-7; d_call: TRBD1; v_call: TRBV27; clone_size: -; cdr3_nt: TGTGCCAGCAGTTTATCGCCCGGGACAGGGTCTTACGAGCAGTACTTC; cdr3_aa: CASSLSPGTGSYEQYF
j_call: TRBJ2-7; d_call: TRBD1; v_call: TRBV28; clone_size: -; cdr3_nt: TGTGCCAGCAGTTGGGACAGTGGGCTCTACGAGCAGTACTTC; cdr3_aa: CASSWDSGLYEQYF
j_call: TRBJ1-1; d_call: -; v_call: TRBV6-6; clone_size: -; cdr3_nt: TGTGCCAGCACCCAAGGGTTGGGGCGCGTTGAAGCTTTCTTT; cdr3_aa: CASTQGLGRVEAFF
j_call: TRBJ1-1; d_call: -; v_call: TRBV29-1; clone_size: -; cdr3_nt: TGCAGCGTAGAAACACATCAGAACACTGAAGCTTTCTTT; cdr3_aa: CSVETHQNTEAFF
j_call: TRBJ2-7; d_call: TRBD2; v_call: TRBV30; clone_size: few; cdr3_nt: TGTGCCTGGAGTGTACGTCTAGCGGGGGGGTTACCCTCCTACGAGCAGTACTTC; cdr3_aa: CAWSVRLAGGLPSYEQYF
j_call: TRBJ1-4; d_call: TRBD1; v_call: TRBV6-1; clone_size: few; cdr3_nt: TGTGCCAGCAGTGAATGGGACAGTAATGAAAAACTGTTTTTT; cdr3_aa: CASSEWDSNEKLFF
j_call: TRBJ2-7; d_call: TRBD1; v_call: TRBV10-3; clone_size: -; cdr3_nt: TGTGCCATCAGTGTTTTGTGGGACAGGGGACAGTACGAGCAGTACTTC; cdr3_aa: CAISVLWDRGQYEQYF
j_call: TRBJ2-2; d_call: -; v_call: TRBV7-2; clone_size: once; cdr3_nt: TGTGCCAGCAGCGAAGGGGTGCCCGGGGAGCTGTTTTTT; cdr3_aa: CASSEGVPGELFF
j_call: TRBJ2-1; d_call: TRBD2; v_call: TRBV29-1; clone_size: -; cdr3_nt: TGCAGCGGGGGACTAGCGGGAGGCGTGAATGAGCAGTTCTTC; cdr3_aa: CSGGLAGGVNEQFF
j_call: TRBJ2-1; d_call: TRBD2; v_call: TRBV7-3; clone_size: -; cdr3_nt: TGTGCCAGCAGCGACGGACTAAGCGGGGGGGTAGGGTTGAATGAGCAGTTCTTC; cdr3_aa: CASSDGLSGGVGLNEQFF
j_call: TRBJ2-1; d_call: TRBD2; v_call: TRBV9; clone_size: few; cdr3_nt: TGTGCCAGCAGCTCTTCCGGGACTAGCGGCAATGAGCAGTTCTTC; cdr3_aa: CASSSSGTSGNEQFF
j_call: TRBJ2-1; d_call: TRBD1; v_call: TRBV29-1; clone_size: -; cdr3_nt: TGCAGCGTTGGAACCGGACAGGGCTACAATGAGCAGTTCTTC; cdr3_aa: CSVGTGQGYNEQFF
j_call: TRBJ1-1; d_call: -; v_call: TRBV4-1; clone_size: -; cdr3_nt: TGCGCCAGCAGCCTTCTCAGAGGTCCCACTGAAGCTTTCTTT; cdr3_aa: CASSLLRGPTEAFF
j_call: TRBJ2-7; d_call: TRBD1; v_call: TRBV29-1; clone_size: -; cdr3_nt: TGCAGCGTTGAAGATTCGACAGGGAATAGGGCCTACGAGCAGTACTTC; cdr3_aa: CSVEDSTGNRAYEQYF
j_call: TRBJ2-7; d_call: -; v_call: TRBV4-1; clone_size: few; cdr3_nt: TGCGCCAGCAGCCAAGAGGGGGGGGGCAGGGACGAGCAGTACTTC; cdr3_aa: CASSQEGGGRDEQYF
j_call: TRBJ2-3; d_call: -; v_call: TRBV5-4; clone_size: -; cdr3_nt: TGTGCCAGCAGCTTTCTGATGGCTGATACGCAGTATTTT; cdr3_aa: CASSFLMADTQYF
j_call: TRBJ1-2; d_call: -; v_call: TRBV28; clone_size: once; cdr3_nt: TGTGCCAGCAGTTTAAGGGGGTCTTATGGCTACACCTTC; cdr3_aa: CASSLRGSYGYTF
j_call: TRBJ2-2; d_call: TRBD1; v_call: TRBV28; clone_size: -; cdr3_nt: TGTGCCAGCAGTCGACAGGGGTATGGCACCGGGGAGCTGTTTTTT; cdr3_aa: CASSRQGYGTGELFF
j_call: TRBJ2-5; d_call: -; v_call: TRBV4-3; clone_size: -; cdr3_nt: TGCGCCAGCAGCCAAGATCCCGCAGGCGAGACCCAGTACTTC; cdr3_aa: CASSQDPAGETQYF
j_call: TRBJ2-7; d_call: -; v_call: TRBV29-1; clone_size: few; cdr3_nt: TGCAGCGTCTCAAAGGCCAGGGGCGAGCAGTACTTC; cdr3_aa: CSVSKARGEQYF
j_call: TRBJ2-1; d_call: TRBD1; v_call: TRBV5-8; clone_size: -; cdr3_nt: TGTGCCAGCGGCCGCAGCTTGGTACAGGGGGATGAGCAGTTCTTC; cdr3_aa: CASGRSLVQGDEQFF
j_call: TRBJ1-1; d_call: -; v_call: TRBV12-5; clone_size: -; cdr3_nt: TGTGCTAGTGGTTTTGGGACATTAAGCGCTGAAGCTTTCTTT; cdr3_aa: CASGFGTLSAEAFF
j_call: TRBJ1-2; d_call: -; v_call: TRBV6-1; clone_size: -; cdr3_nt: TGTGCCAGCCTCTACCTCGGGAGCTATGGCTACACCTTC; cdr3_aa: CASLYLGSYGYTF
j_call: TRBJ2-3; d_call: TRBD1; v_call: TRBV7-2; clone_size: -; cdr3_nt: TGTGCCAGCAGCTTAGGACAGGGTCCATCGGATACGCAGTATTTT; cdr3_aa: CASSLGQGPSDTQYF
j_call: TRBJ1-1; d_call: -; v_call: TRBV28; clone_size: -; cdr3_nt: TGTGCCAGCAGTTTTGTGGGGGGCACTGAAGCTTTCTTT; cdr3_aa: CASSFVGGTEAFF
j_call: TRBJ2-2; d_call: TRBD2; v_call: TRBV30; clone_size: -; cdr3_nt: TGTGCCTGGAGCGGGGGGGGCACCGGGGAGCTGTTTTTT; cdr3_aa: CAWSGGGTGELFF
j_call: TRBJ2-1; d_call: TRBD2; v_call: TRBV9; clone_size: -; cdr3_nt: TGTGCCAGCAGCGTAGTAGCGGGAGGGCGTTATGAGCAGTTCTTC; cdr3_aa: CASSVVAGGRYEQFF
j_call: TRBJ2-2; d_call: -; v_call: TRBV28; clone_size: -; cdr3_nt: TGTGCCAGCAGCCCTACAGGGCCCGGGGAGCTGTTTTTT; cdr3_aa: CASSPTGPGELFF
j_call: TRBJ1-2; d_call: -; v_call: TRBV11-2; clone_size: -; cdr3_nt: TGTGCCAGCAGCTACACAGGGTTAGCTCCCTATGGCTACACCTTC; cdr3_aa: CASSYTGLAPYGYTF
j_call: TRBJ2-5; d_call: TRBD1; v_call: TRBV25-1; clone_size: few; cdr3_nt: TGTGCCAGCAGTTCCTACAGGGGTACCTCTTCCCGAGAGACCCAGTACTTC; cdr3_aa: CASSSYRGTSSRETQYF
j_call: TRBJ2-7; d_call: TRBD2; v_call: TRBV10-3; clone_size: -; cdr3_nt: TGTGCCATTAGTGAGTCAAGCGGGGGGCCTTCCGAGCAGTACTTC; cdr3_aa: CAISESSGGPSEQYF
j_call: TRBJ2-5; d_call: TRBD1; v_call: TRBV5-1; clone_size: -; cdr3_nt: TGCGCCAGCAGCTTTGACAGGGGGGAGACCCAGTACTTC; cdr3_aa: CASSFDRGETQYF
j_call: TRBJ1-2; d_call: TRBD1; v_call: TRBV15; clone_size: -; cdr3_nt: TGTGCCACCAGCAGGGATAAGAGGGGGCGGAACTATGGCTACACCTTC; cdr3_aa: CATSRDKRGRNYGYTF
j_call: TRBJ1-1; d_call: -; v_call: TRBV28; clone_size: -; cdr3_nt: TGTGCCAGCAGTCCCACAAAGACGGGGGGCATGAACACTGAAGCTTTCTTT; cdr3_aa: CASSPTKTGGMNTEAFF
j_call: TRBJ1-1; d_call: TRBD1; v_call: TRBV5-1; clone_size: -; cdr3_nt: TGCGCCAGCAGCTTGGGGACAGGCACTGAAGCTTTCTTT; cdr3_aa: CASSLGTGTEAFF
j_call: TRBJ1-1; d_call: TRBD1; v_call: TRBV5-5; clone_size: once; cdr3_nt: TGTGCCAGCAGCTCGGTCGATACAGGGGAGACTGAAGCTTTCTTT; cdr3_aa: CASSSVDTGETEAFF
j_call: TRBJ2-1; d_call: TRBD1; v_call: TRBV28; clone_size: -; cdr3_nt: TGTGCCAGCAGTTTAGGACAGGGGGCGTACAATGAGCAGTTCTTC; cdr3_aa: CASSLGQGAYNEQFF
j_call: TRBJ1-1; d_call: TRBD1; v_call: TRBV28; clone_size: -; cdr3_nt: TGTGCCAGCAGCCCCTTTACAGGGGTGGAAGCTTTCTTT; cdr3_aa: CASSPFTGVEAFF
j_call: TRBJ1-4; d_call: -; v_call: TRBV14; clone_size: few; cdr3_nt: TGTGCCAGCAGCCAAGATCTGGGCGGACACTTGTTTTTT; cdr3_aa: CASSQDLGGHLFF
j_call: TRBJ1-2; d_call: TRBD1; v_call: TRBV5-4; clone_size: -; cdr3_nt: TGTGCCAGCAGACGGATTGGACAGGGGGTAGAATATGGCTACACCTTC; cdr3_aa: CASRRIGQGVEYGYTF
j_call: TRBJ2-2; d_call: -; v_call: TRBV7-6; clone_size: -; cdr3_nt: TGTGCCAGCAGCGAAGCTGCTAGACGCACCGGGGAGCTGTTTTTT; cdr3_aa: CASSEAARRTGELFF
j_call: TRBJ1-2; d_call: -; v_call: TRBV18; clone_size: -; cdr3_nt: TGTGCCAGCTCACCACCCTTTTTTAGTGGCTACACCTTC; cdr3_aa: CASSPPFFSGYTF
j_call: TRBJ2-2; d_call: -; v_call: TRBV4-3; clone_size: -; cdr3_nt: TGCGCCAGCAGCCAAGAACTGAACAGGGTTCTTGGCACCGGGGAGCTGTTTTTT; cdr3_aa: CASSQELNRVLGTGELFF
j_call: TRBJ1-2; d_call: -; v_call: TRBV6-5; clone_size: -; cdr3_nt: TGTGCCAGCAGTTTAGAGTATACAGGCGTGAGGGGCTACACCTTC; cdr3_aa: CASSLEYTGVRGYTF
j_call: TRBJ2-5; d_call: TRBD1; v_call: TRBV5-1; clone_size: -; cdr3_nt: TGCGCCAGCTCCCGGGACAGCTACCAAGAGACCCAGTACTTC; cdr3_aa: CASSRDSYQETQYF
j_call: TRBJ2-1; d_call: TRBD2; v_call: TRBV11-3; clone_size: -; cdr3_nt: TGTGCCAGCAGCTTAGATCCCGGGACTAGCGGGAGCTCCTACAATGAGCAGTTCTTC; cdr3_aa: CASSLDPGTSGSSYNEQFF
j_call: TRBJ2-1; d_call: TRBD2; v_call: TRBV28; clone_size: -; cdr3_nt: TGTGCCAGCTACCGGGAGGGAAAGGCGGGTGAGCAGTTCTTC; cdr3_aa: CASYREGKAGEQFF
j_call: TRBJ1-2; d_call: TRBD1; v_call: TRBV5-1; clone_size: -; cdr3_nt: TGCGCCAGCAGCCCGGCCGGCGACAGGGAGGCCGTCTATGGCTACACCTTC; cdr3_aa: CASSPAGDREAVYGYTF
j_call: TRBJ1-3; d_call: TRBD1; v_call: TRBV7-6; clone_size: -; cdr3_nt: TGTGCCAGCAGCCGGACAGGGGACTCTGGAAACACCATATATTTT; cdr3_aa: CASSRTGDSGNTIYF
j_call: TRBJ2-7; d_call: -; v_call: TRBV4-3; clone_size: -; cdr3_nt: TGCGCCAGCAGCCAAGATGCCCAGGCCACAAACTCCTACGAGCAGTACTTC; cdr3_aa: CASSQDAQATNSYEQYF
j_call: TRBJ2-2; d_call: TRBD1; v_call: TRBV27; clone_size: -; cdr3_nt: TGTGCCACGAGACAGGGGCCCACGAACACCGGGGAGCTGTTTTTT; cdr3_aa: CATRQGPTNTGELFF
j_call: TRBJ2-7; d_call: -; v_call: TRBV30; clone_size: -; cdr3_nt: TGTGCCTGGGGGAGGAGACTAGACGTCGGCGAGCAGTACTTC; cdr3_aa: CAWGRRLDVGEQYF
j_call: TRBJ1-1; d_call: TRBD1; v_call: TRBV10-1; clone_size: -; cdr3_nt: TGCGCCAGCAGTGTAACAGGGGTCGGCACTGAAGCTTTCTTT; cdr3_aa: CASSVTGVGTEAFF
j_call: TRBJ2-2; d_call: -; v_call: TRBV30; clone_size: -; cdr3_nt: TGTGCCTGGAGTTTTCCCAGGGGAAGAGGGACCGGGGAGCTGTTTTTT; cdr3_aa: CAWSFPRGRGTGELFF
j_call: TRBJ2-7; d_call: -; v_call: TRBV27; clone_size: few; cdr3_nt: TGTGCCAGCGCGCGGCAGCAGAGCTCCTACGAGCAGTACTTC; cdr3_aa: CASARQQSSYEQYF
j_call: TRBJ2-7; d_call: -; v_call: TRBV6-8; clone_size: once; cdr3_nt: TGTGCCAGCAGTTTACTAGAGAGGGCCTCCTACGAGCAGTACTTC; cdr3_aa: CASSLLERASYEQYF
j_call: TRBJ2-1; d_call: -; v_call: TRBV7-3; clone_size: -; cdr3_nt: TGTGCCAGCAGCTTAACCATAGGGAGGATTGACAATGAGCAGTTCTTC; cdr3_aa: CASSLTIGRIDNEQFF
j_call: TRBJ1-3; d_call: -; v_call: TRBV27; clone_size: -; cdr3_nt: TGTGCCAGCAGTTTAACTGGGGGCTATGGAAACACCATATATTTT; cdr3_aa: CASSLTGGYGNTIYF